This T cell receptor beta chain was retrieved from a study of cytomegalovirus exposure and HLA in healthy donors. Overall study context: When 350 to 500 donors were genotyped, about 86% of them were found to fall in the Caucasian-associated ancestry cluster.

Turning to this clone: Antigen unknown.

The PCR used 60 Vbeta and 13 Jbeta primers. Generated by immunoSEQ multiplex PCR, the TCRdb table keeps only in-frame clones and is missing some. The table has 120,000 or so clones, about 72% seen once. General study findings and limits: Some V segments (TRBV6-2 and TRBV6-3 among them) were excluded as indistinguishable. In a later analysis, HLA-associated beta chains showed higher expansion and lower generation probabilities than comparable chains. There were reportedly fewer N-insertions in an Asian-associated ancestry cluster than the approximately 670-donor mean, in a later analysis.

Germline-derived CDR1 and CDR2 are MNHNS and SASEGT. The V gene end was trimmed by 9 bases and the J gene end by 8 bases; junction bases not matched to a gene: 11. This CDR3 is built from 14 residues. The chain recombines TRBV6-1 with TRBJ2-2, with 8 nucleotides matching TRBD1. The sequenced sample was PBMCs. The source is a man under 40 in good health and CMV-seropositive. The CDR3 protein is CARRQGKGWGELFF. The CDR3 bases are TGTGCCAGAAGACAGGGGAAGGGGTGGGGGGAGCTGTTTTTT.